The 9 T cell receptor beta chains below were found in one sample sequenced in a study of CD8 T cells in ankylosing spondylitis (dated by TCRdb to the late 2010s). Libraries came from 5' RACE. TCRdb shows the sequencer as Illumina HiSeq 2500. TCRdb reprocessing: public reads trimmed at Q25 with fastp, clones called with MiXCR, in-frame beta chains kept. Identical CDR3 protein sequences are pooled into one entry, listed with their most common genes and DNA. The sample table contains about 330,000 distinct CDR3 sequences; only one count was recorded for 8% of them. Roughly 15% of the sample is held by the ten biggest clonotypes. The antigens of these receptors remain unknown. The paper's findings and limits, for the study overall: Blood from ankylosing spondylitis patients appeared to be characterized by a TCR beta motif composed of under 10 highly homologous amino acid variants.

What was sequenced was blood, either unsorted or a sorted T cell fraction (not recorded which). These receptors were collected from a male donor with ankylosing spondylitis.

Concerning this clonotype itself: Because it lacks the conserved phenylalanine or tryptophan at the end, this CDR3 is likely a read error. The rearrangement joins TRBV7-2 to TRBJ1-5, with D maybe TRBD1 (6 bases). Trimming took off 2 bases at V and 4 bases at J, with 9 bases between the two ends. The CDR3 loop spans 14 amino acids. Germline V gene sequence: CDR1 SGHTA, CDR2 FQGNSA. In DNA, the CDR3 is TGTGCCAGCAGCTTAAGGCAGGGGAATCAGCCCCAGCATCTT. Its protein is CASSLRQGNQPQHL.

This clonotype appeared a few times. The gene calls are TRBV7-2 and TRBJ2-1, with a possible D match to TRBD2 (5 bases). This CDR3 has 13 residues. From germline, CDR1 is SGHTA and CDR2 FQGNSA. Trimming took off 7 bases at V and 6 bases at J, with 13 bases between the two ends. The CDR3 DNA follows: TGTGCCAGCACCGAGGACTTTCGCAATGAGCAGTTCTTC. Its translation: CASTEDFRNEQFF. Full variable domain (outside the CDR3, taken from reference TRBV7-2 and TRBJ2-1): GAGVSQSPSNKVTEKGKDVELRCDPISGHTALYWYRQSLGQGLEFLIYFQGNSAPDKSGLPSDRFSAERTGGSVSTLTIQRTQQEDSAVYLCASTEDFRNEQFFGPGTRLTVL.

The chain links TRBV19 to TRBJ2-6; the match to TRBD1 covers 7 bases. V trimming: 3 bases; J trimming: 0 bases; junction bases outside the gene matches: 5. Per germline, CDR1 LNHDA and CDR2 SQIVND (reference sequence). This CDR3 is 17 amino acids long. CDR3 in amino acids: CASSIDRAFSGANVLTF. The CDR3 DNA reads TGTGCCAGTAGTATTGACAGGGCCTTCTCTGGGGCCAACGTCCTGACTTTC. Variable domain in full (rest from reference TRBV19 and TRBJ2-6): DGGITQSPKYLFRKEGQNVTLSCEQNLNHDAMYWYRQDPGQGLRLIYYSQIVNDFQKGDIAEGYSVSREKKESFPLTVTSAQKNPTAFYLCASSIDRAFSGANVLTFGAGSRLTVL.

J is TRBJ1-5 and V is TRBV14; D remains unclear. There are 17 residues in the CDR3. Per the germline V gene, CDR1 is SGHDN and CDR2 is FVKESK. V was clipped by 0 bases and J by 6 bases, with 18 bases between them. The CDR3 sequence: CASSQDPGSRFSQPQHF. DNA of the CDR3: TGTGCCAGCAGCCAAGATCCGGGGAGTAGATTTAGTCAGCCCCAGCATTTT.

The V gene is TRBV2, the J gene TRBJ2-3; 9 positions agree with TRBD2. The V segment lost 3 bases and the J segment 4 bases; nucleotides outside the gene matches: 14. The CDR3 is 18 residues long. CDR1 and CDR2 (germline): SNHLY, FYNNEI. CDR3 coding DNA: TGTGCCAGCAGTGACGACCCCGATAGCGGGAGAACGTCAGATACGCAGTATTTT. As protein: CASSDDPDSGRTSDTQYF.

V gene TRBV28 combines with J gene TRBJ2-5, with D unclear. The germline V gene has CDR1 MDHEN and CDR2 SYDVKM. This CDR3 contains 14 residues. V was clipped by 10 bases and J by 2 bases, with 17 bases between them. This CDR3 is CATTGRQPQETQYF. As DNA, the CDR3 is TGTGCCACCACCGGTCGGCAGCCACAAGAGACCCAGTACTTC.

This CDR3 is CASRLAVGSYNEQFF. The CDR3 coding sequence is TGCGCCAGCAGACTAGCGGTCGGCTCCTACAATGAGCAGTTCTTC. This chain connects TRBV5-1 to TRBJ2-1, with 8 bases that match TRBD2. Losses at the gene ends were 5 bases for V and 0 bases for J; bases not matched to a gene: 4. The CDR3 loop spans 15 amino acids. In germline, CDR1 is SGHRS, CDR2 YFSETQ.

This clonotype was seen many times. CDR3 in amino acids: CASSLKGHQPQHF. The CDR3 DNA follows: TGTGCCAGCAGTTTAAAGGGGCATCAGCCCCAGCATTTT. This rearrangement joins TRBV27 to TRBJ1-5, with D perhaps TRBD1 (5 bases). Trimming pared 2 bases from V and 5 bases from J, leaving 7 bases between. The CDR3 runs to 13 residues. In germline, CDR1 is MNHEY, CDR2 SMNVEV (reference sequence).

The V call is TRBV10-1, the J call TRBJ2-7; D may be TRBD1 (5 bases). The ends were cut back, 4 bases at V and 3 bases at J, with 25 bases in the middle. The CDR3 totals 18 residues. Germline CDR1 reads WNHNN; CDR2 reads SYGVQD (reference sequence). The CDR3 sequence: CASSAIIPQGSGFYEQYF. The CDR3 DNA sequence: TGCGCCAGCAGTGCGATCATTCCTCAGGGTTCGGGTTTCTACGAGCAGTACTTC.